This T cell receptor beta chain is from a study of spatial heterogeneity in lung cancer (dated by TCRdb to between 2017 and 2020). About the full investigation: Beta-chain transcripts were consistently detected in greater numbers than alpha-chain transcripts, which likely reflected higher beta-chain transcript abundance. In the raw uncorrected reads, each unique combination of TCR and UMI appeared more than ten times on average. In non-small cell lung cancer, the study made a quantitative comparison of TCR alpha and beta repertoires among multiple tumor regions, matched nontumor lung and blood. Nonsynonymous mutation counts, determined by whole-exome sequencing of tumor tissue, were related to features of the TCR repertoire. At surgery, both alpha and beta chains were TCR-sequenced in around 240 tumor regions, fewer than 85 matched nontumor lung samples and over 50 PBMC samples. Here is what the overall study found, with its caveats: Additional single-cell paired TCR alpha and beta sequencing was considered necessary to confirm, at a functional level, the hypothesis that regional TCRs recognize regional mutations. Ubiquitous expanded tumor TCRs were found in blood more often at tumor resection than at routine follow-up.

The sample's time point label, in plain terms: sample taken at primary tumor resection. Without any cell sorting, TCR sequencing was performed on whole RNA extracted either from tumor and nontumor lung tissue or from cryopreserved PBMC samples. The donors were 60 to 80 patients from the lung TRACERx cohort who had early-stage, untreated non-small cell lung cancer. Only patients for whom sufficient RNA was available from at least two tumor regions were selected for TCR sequencing. Comments on this clonotype: Its specific antigen is unknown. Per-nucleotide qualities are absent, and no much larger clonotype sits a single base away.

The library was generated by 5' RACE. The listed sequencing device is NextSeq 500. In the TCR library protocol, a unique molecular identifier was attached to each TCR cDNA molecule so that PCR and sequencing errors could be corrected. The study's processing was this. TCR identification, UMI-based error correction and CDR3 extraction were performed with Decombinator tools. TCRs above a frequency of 2 per 1,000, corresponding to the top 1% of the tumor frequency distribution, were defined as expanded. Each repertoire was subsampled 100 times to 5,000 TCRs, after which Renyi diversity was computed with the R vegan package. CDR3 similarity networks were built from amino acid triplet string-kernel similarity, with CDR3s being connected when pairwise similarity was above 0.82. The raw public reads went through TCRdb reprocessing: fastp at Q25, MiXCR clone calling, in-frame beta chains kept. Every CDR3 protein is listed once, alongside the most common genes and DNA of its rows. The V and J calls and clone size come from TCRdb's table, not from the authors' own analysis. The sample table contains 40,000 to 45,000 distinct CDR3 sequences; only one count was recorded for roughly an eighth of them. About 57% of the sample belongs to the ten largest clones.

Relative to germline, V is missing 5 bases and J is missing 12 bases, with 9 bases of the junction outside any gene match. The CDR3 measures 15 amino acids from cysteine to phenylalanine. Only CDR3 DNA remains: 45 bases, in frame from the first base. CDR1 and CDR2 are read off the germline V gene as SGHTA and FQGNSA. The TCR sequence derives from a male donor with early-stage non-small cell lung cancer. Sequences were derived from PBMCs, sampled at surgery. The chain links TRBV7-2 with TRBJ2-1; a stretch of 14 junction bases matches TRBD2. The nucleotide sequence reads as follows: TGTGCCAGCAGCCCTCAGACTAGCGGGAGGGCCTGGCAGTTCTTC. This encodes CASSPQTSGRAWQFF.